This record concerns one T cell receptor (beta chain) sequence. Its antigen is unknown. This specimen comes from a study of T cell responses to AZD1222 COVID-19 vaccine. CDR3 size: 15 residues. Germline CDR1 SEHNR, CDR2 FQNEAQ (reference sequence). V lost 5 bases and J lost 10, with 18 bases in between. Study results and caveats: Baseline seropositives among AZD1222 recipients totaled only five to seven.

Sequencing used immunoSEQ multiplex PCR; TCRdb keeps in-frame clones, though not all of them. The repertoire holds 95,000 to 100,000 clones, 90% seen once, with approximately 1.3% in the top ten. The rearrangement uses TRBV7-9 and TRBJ1-6; no definite D call. The TCR originated in an adult in good health. The sequences come from peripheral blood, collected on day 0 of AZD1222 vaccination. CDR3 loop: CASSGVGFRMSPLHF. CDR3 sequence (DNA): TGTGCCAGCAGCGGTGTAGGATTCCGGATGTCACCCCTCCACTTT.